This TCR beta chain appears in the sequencing data of a study of OX40 agonist ivuxolimab in advanced cancers. General study results and limits: Dosing at 0.1 to 3.0 mg/kg was accompanied by clonal expansion of CD4+ and CD8+ blood T cells by week 6. Low normalized T-cell clonal expansion was also seen in some nonresponders.

The data were produced by immunoSEQ multiplex PCR, yet TCRdb's version contains in-frame clones alone and is incomplete. The data contain approximately 30,000 clones, 82% of them singletons. The V and J ends lost 0 bases and 2 bases respectively, with 7 bases between them. The CDR3 is made up of 13 amino acids. Per germline, CDR1 GTSNPN and CDR2 SVGIG (reference sequence). Remarks on this clone: The antigen remains unidentified.

This TCR was sampled from an adult with an advanced solid tumor such as melanoma, head and neck, liver or kidney cancer. The source was CD4+ or CD8+ T cells sorted from blood, collected in a trial of the OX40 agonist ivuxolimab. The genes are TRBV30 and TRBJ1-2, with D uncertain. This CDR3 reads CAWSVDGNYGYTF. CDR3 in DNA: TGTGCCTGGAGTGTAGACGGCAACTATGGCTACACCTTC.